This T cell receptor (beta chain) was documented in a study of cytomegalovirus exposure and HLA in healthy donors. Germline V gene lookup returns CDR1 MNHEY and CDR2 SVGAGI. V shed 5 bases, J shed 4 bases, and the junction held 2 bases outside the gene matches. The CDR3 length is 15 residues. Primers for the PCR totalled 60 Vbeta and 13 Jbeta. Data came from immunoSEQ multiplex PCR; TCRdb stores just in-frame clones and leaves some out. The table records roughly 150,000 clones, 80% of them present only once. The rearrangement joins TRBV6-5 to TRBJ2-2; 12 nucleotides line up with TRBD2. The TCR comes from a man younger than 45 in good health and CMV-seronegative. The sequenced sample was PBMCs. CDR3 coding DNA: TGTGCCAGCAGTGCGACTAGCGGGAGCACCGGGGAGCTGTTTTTT. As protein: CASSATSGSTGELFF.